These 9 T cell receptor beta chains were all obtained from the same sample, sequenced in a study of molecular identifiers for immune sequencing clone quantification. A single record per CDR3 protein comes from TCRdb applying MiXCR to the PCR reads. The sample contains about half a million distinct CDR3 sequences, over 20% of which appear only once. Sequencing was carried out using naive CD8+ T cells from blood, with Jurkat cell RNA spiked in. Subset: FACS-sorted CD8+CD4-CCR7+CD45RA+ naive T cells. The receptors stem from a human donor in good health. Some libraries in this study had Jurkat cell RNA spiked in.

The sample holds a few counts of this clonotype. DNA for the CDR3: TGTGCCAGCCCCTTAGGCTCGAACACTGAAGCTTTCTTT. Translation gives CASPLGSNTEAFF. This rearrangement joins TRBV6-1 to TRBJ1-1; D remains ambiguous. The CDR3 has 13 residues. Germline V gene sequence: CDR1 MNHNS, CDR2 SASEGT. The V end was cut by 8 bases, the J end by 1 base, with 11 bases between.

The chain has TRBV5-1 and TRBJ2-7; no firm D call. The CDR3 is 17 residues long. Germline V CDR1 and CDR2: SGHRS, YFSETQ. The V and J ends lost 0 bases and 2 bases respectively, with 18 bases between them. The CDR3 here is CASSLVTTQESAYEQYF. The CDR3 DNA follows: TGCGCCAGCAGCTTGGTGACCACGCAGGAGTCCGCCTACGAGCAGTACTTC. Based on the CDR3 plus reference TRBV5-1 and TRBJ2-7, the full variable domain is KAGVTQTPRYLIKTRGQQVTLSCSPISGHRSVSWYQQTPGQGLQFLFEYFSETQRNKGNFPGRFSGRQFSNSRSEMNVSTLELGDSALYLCASSLVTTQESAYEQYFGPGTRLTVT.

In its sample, this clonotype was seen many times. The V gene is TRBV6-1, the J gene TRBJ2-7; 7 bases line up with TRBD1. Germline V CDR1 and CDR2: MNHNS, SASEGT. The CDR3 spans 13 residues. With 5 bases clipped from V and 4 bases from J, the junction kept 5 bases outside the gene matches. In DNA, the CDR3 is TGTGCCAGCAGTTGGACAGGTTGGTACGAGCAGTACTTC. Residues: CASSWTGWYEQYF.

This clonotype was seen at least ten times. V usage is TRBV4-2 and J usage is TRBJ2-5; TRBD2 might be the D (7 bases). The CDR3 is 16 residues long. Germline-derived CDR1 and CDR2 are LGHNA and YNFKEQ. V gave up 2 bases and J gave up 3 bases, with 16 bases separating them. CDR3 region: CASSQLGASGKETQYF. CDR3 nucleotides: TGTGCCAGCAGCCAACTGGGGGCCAGCGGGAAAGAGACCCAGTACTTC.

This clonotype was counted at least ten times. This sequence joins TRBV29-1 and TRBJ2-6; the D is unclear. Between the trimmed V and J ends, which lost 8 bases and 3 bases, there was a span of 11 bases. Germline V lookup: CDR1 SQVTM, CDR2 ANQGSEA. The CDR3 covers 13 residues. CDR3 protein: CSTQLDGANVLTF. The CDR3 region has the DNA TGCAGCACACAGTTAGATGGGGCCAACGTCCTGACTTTC. Drawing the rest from reference TRBV29-1 and TRBJ2-6, the complete variable domain is SAVISQKPSRDICQRGTSLTIQCQVDSQVTMMFWYRQQPGQSLTLIATANQGSEATYESGFVIDKFPISRPNLTFSTLTVSNMSPEDSSIYLCSTQLDGANVLTFGAGSRLTVL.

This clonotype appeared many times. The chain recombines TRBV4-3 with TRBJ1-1; 7 positions match TRBD1. V dropped 4 bases and J dropped 5; count of bases not matched to a gene: 10. Germline CDR1 reads LGHNA; CDR2 reads YSLEER. This CDR3 comprises 15 residues. CDR3 sequence reads: CASSRRQGFGTEAFF. For the CDR3, the DNA is TGCGCCAGCAGCCGAAGACAGGGTTTTGGAACTGAAGCTTTCTTT.

V gene TRBV7-9 combines with J gene TRBJ2-7; tentatively, D is TRBD1 (6 bases). The V gene lost 5 bases and the J gene lost 6 bases, with 17 bases spanning the gap. The germline gives CDR1 SEHNR, CDR2 FQNEAQ (reference sequence). The length of the CDR3 is 14 residues. The CDR3 sequence: CASSKERGWSEQYF. The CDR3 DNA reads TGTGCCAGCAGCAAAGAAAGGGGGTGGAGCGAGCAGTACTTC. The full variable domain, its missing parts supplied by reference TRBV7-9 and TRBJ2-7, is DTGVSQNPRHKITKRGQNVTFRCDPISEHNRLYWYRQTLGQGPEFLTYFQNEAQLEKSRLLSDRFSAERPKGSFSTLEIQRTEQGDSAMYLCASSKERGWSEQYFGPGTRLTVT.

With respect to this clonotype: This may stem from a read error, because a much larger clone lies one nucleotide away. The chain carries TRBV4-3 and TRBJ2-7; TRBD1 aligns across 12 bases. Germline V gives CDR1 LGHNA, CDR2 YSLEER. The CDR3 covers 16 residues. In DNA, the CDR3 is TGCGACAGCAGCCAAGATCCGGGACAGGGGGCCGGCGAGCAGTACTTC. This gives the protein CDSSQDPGQGAGEQYF.

In this sample, this clonotype turned up a few times. The chain couples TRBV25-1 to TRBJ2-7; possibly TRBD1 for D (6 bases). V gave up 2 bases and J gave up 2 bases, with 16 bases separating them. This CDR3 has 16 residues. Germline lookup yields CDR1 MGHDK and CDR2 SYGVNS. The CDR3 sequence is CASSEHPTGETYEQYF. In DNA form, the CDR3 reads TGTGCCAGCAGTGAACACCCGACAGGAGAGACCTACGAGCAGTACTTC.